This T cell receptor (beta chain) was found in a study of blood T cell repertoires in COVID-19 (dated by TCRdb to about 2020). General notes on the study: The collaborator samples originated in the United States, Italy and Spain and spanned the acute and convalescent phases of COVID-19. The prospective study material was composed of cDNA or gDNA derived from T cells, B-cell-depleted T cells, or PBMCs. Deeply sampled blood TCRbeta repertoires from subjects exposed to, actively infected with, or recovered from COVID-19 were included in the dataset. The repertoires were released in a freely available public database intended as a resource for research on the immune response to SARS-CoV-2. Samples were obtained from the ongoing ImmuneRACE study (first 160 participants) and from 1,254 subjects provided by 6 global collaborators. Nearly every sample came with metadata listing a de-identified subject ID, COVID-19 status, age in years and sex. Where available, HLA class I and class II types were obtained from metadata supplied by the sample provider rather than from assay-based typing. Broad study findings and their caveats: How much clinical and demographic metadata was included differed by source and by participant, and the metadata was provided uncurated.

Sequences SGHRS (CDR1) and YFSETQ (CDR2) are obtained from the germline V gene. Trimming leaves V shorter by 4 bases and J shorter by 3 bases, with the junction holding 5 bases beyond the gene matches. Measured from the cysteine to the phenylalanine, the CDR3 is 14 residues long. Only the CDR3 part of the read is kept: 42 bases, read in frame from the first base. As for this clone: The target of this receptor is not known. No base quality information exists; no much larger clone differs at one position.

At one collaborating source in Seattle, patients were enrolled during active infection and were followed longitudinally through the course of disease. Collaborating institutions collected whole blood in K2EDTA tubes following their own protocols. Collaborator samples were shipped for TCRbeta analysis as frozen whole blood, isolated PBMCs, or DNA extracted from either sample type. TCRbeta CDR3 regions were amplified from genomic DNA by means of the immunoSEQ Assay, a bias-controlled multiplex PCR. The authors processed their data as follows. Within the assay, amplification of reference gene primers was used to estimate how many nucleated cells each sample contained. To quantify the absolute abundance of each unique TCRbeta CDR3 rearrangement, sequence reads were collapsed and filtered. For each sample, productive Simpson clonality was calculated by taking the square root of Simpson's diversity index across productive rearrangements. This immuneACCESS table, as held by TCRdb, lists in-frame sequences with V and J called but not all clones. Of the missing ones, under half trace to an unresolved V gene in checked studies; the others have no known cause. V and J calls plus clone size are reproduced from that table; the DNA served to infer D and trimming. This sample has about 440,000 clones in its table, and more than 70% of those were observed once. About 12% of the sample is taken by the ten largest.

The source material was peripheral blood. The receptor was isolated from a woman aged 45-65 years with COVID-19, enrolled during active disease. Rearrangement joined TRBV5-1 to TRBJ1-1, and TRBD1 aligns with 8 junction nucleotides. In nucleotides, the sequence is TGCGCCAGCAGCCCCCGACAGGGGTACACTGAAGCTTTCTTT. Its translation reads: CASSPRQGYTEAFF.